Described below is a single T cell receptor beta chain sequence and its context. Its matching antigen is unknown. Generated by immunoSEQ multiplex PCR, the TCRdb table keeps only in-frame clones and is missing some. The data hold around 150,000 clones, with almost 95% observed a single time. This entry comes from a study of T cell responses to AZD1222 COVID-19 vaccine. Overall study findings and caveats: The span of vaccine-associated CD4 TCRs extended across spike, with dominance at 160-218 and 743-854. Baseline testing showed seropositivity in only a handful of AZD1222 recipients.

CDR3 length equals 16 residues. V trimming: 0 bases; J trimming: 4 bases; junction bases outside the gene matches: 4. CDR1 is SGDLS and CDR2 is YYNGEE in the germline V gene. The sequencing here drew on peripheral blood, taken 28 days after the second AZD1222 dose. The rearrangement uses TRBV9 and TRBJ2-2; 9 nucleotides agree with TRBD2. The TCR sequence derives from an adult who received the AZD1222 COVID-19 vaccine. Here the CDR3 reads CASSVAGTSLTGELFF. The CDR3 nucleotides are TGTGCCAGCAGCGTAGCTGGGACTAGCCTCACCGGGGAGCTGTTTTTT.